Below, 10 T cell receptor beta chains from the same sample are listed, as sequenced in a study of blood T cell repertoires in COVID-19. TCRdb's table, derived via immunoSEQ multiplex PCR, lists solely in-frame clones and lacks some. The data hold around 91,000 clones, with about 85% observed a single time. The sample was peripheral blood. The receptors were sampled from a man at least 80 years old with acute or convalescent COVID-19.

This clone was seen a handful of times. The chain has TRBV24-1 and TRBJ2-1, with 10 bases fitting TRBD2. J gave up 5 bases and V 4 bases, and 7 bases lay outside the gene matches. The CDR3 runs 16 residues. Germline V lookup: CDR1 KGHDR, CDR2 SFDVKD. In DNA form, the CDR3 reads TGTGCCACCAGTGACCCACTAGCGGGACTTAACAATGAGCAGTTCTTC. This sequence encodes CATSDPLAGLNNEQFF.

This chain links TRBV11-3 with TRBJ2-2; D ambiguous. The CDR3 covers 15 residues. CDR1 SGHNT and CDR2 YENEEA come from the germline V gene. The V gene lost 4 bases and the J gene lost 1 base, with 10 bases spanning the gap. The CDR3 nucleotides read TGTGCCAGCAGCTCGCGTGGCGGGAACACCGGGGAGCTGTTTTTT. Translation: CASSSRGGNTGELFF.

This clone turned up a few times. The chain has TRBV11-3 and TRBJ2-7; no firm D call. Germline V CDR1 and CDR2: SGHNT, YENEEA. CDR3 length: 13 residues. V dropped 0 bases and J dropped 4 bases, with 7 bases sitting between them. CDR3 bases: TGTGCCAGCAGCTTAGATCCCACTTACGAGCAGTACTTC. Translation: CASSLDPTYEQYF. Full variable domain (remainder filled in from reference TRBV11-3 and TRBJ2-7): EAGVVQSPRYKIIEKKQPVAFWCNPISGHNTLYWYLQNLGQGPELLIRYENEEAVDDSQLPKDRFSAERLKGVDSTLKIQPAELGDSAVYLCASSLDPTYEQYFGPGTRLTVT.

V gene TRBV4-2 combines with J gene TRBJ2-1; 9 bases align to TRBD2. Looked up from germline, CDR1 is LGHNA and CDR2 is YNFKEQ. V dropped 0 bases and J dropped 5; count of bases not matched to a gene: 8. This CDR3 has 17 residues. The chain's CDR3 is CASSQEAGGALNNEQFF. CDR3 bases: TGTGCCAGCAGCCAAGAGGCGGGAGGGGCACTTAACAATGAGCAGTTCTTC.

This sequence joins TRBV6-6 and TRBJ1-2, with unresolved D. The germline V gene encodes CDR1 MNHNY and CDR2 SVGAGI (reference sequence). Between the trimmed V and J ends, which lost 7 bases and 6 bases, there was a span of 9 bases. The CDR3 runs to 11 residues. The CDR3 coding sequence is TGTGCCAGCACTCTGAGGAATGGCTACACCTTC. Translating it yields CASTLRNGYTF.

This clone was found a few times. Here the CDR3 reads CASSGGLAGAPHTDTQYF. In nucleotides, the CDR3 is TGTGCCAGTAGTGGAGGACTAGCGGGGGCCCCGCACACAGATACGCAGTATTTT. The rearrangement uses TRBV19 and TRBJ2-3; 13 nucleotides match TRBD2. Germline trimming cut 5 bases from V and 2 bases from J; bases unmatched to any gene: 10. Germline CDR1 reads LNHDA; CDR2 reads SQIVND (reference sequence). This CDR3 has 18 residues. Based on the CDR3 plus reference TRBV19 and TRBJ2-3, the full variable domain is DGGITQSPKYLFRKEGQNVTLSCEQNLNHDAMYWYRQDPGQGLRLIYYSQIVNDFQKGDIAEGYSVSREKKESFPLTVTSAQKNPTAFYLCASSGGLAGAPHTDTQYFGPGTRLTVL.

The CDR3 DNA is TGTGCCACCAACCACCTTGGCAGATACACTGAAGCTTTCTTT. This sequence encodes CATNHLGRYTEAFF. J is TRBJ1-1 and V is TRBV6-5; D not resolved. The V and J ends lost 10 bases and 3 bases respectively, with 18 bases between them. In germline, CDR1 is MNHEY, CDR2 SVGAGI. CDR3 size: 14 residues.

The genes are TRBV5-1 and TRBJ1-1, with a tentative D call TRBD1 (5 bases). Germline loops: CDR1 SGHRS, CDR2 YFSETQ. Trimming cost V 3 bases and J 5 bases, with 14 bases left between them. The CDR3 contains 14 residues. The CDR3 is CASSWEGLRTEAFF. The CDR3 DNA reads TGCGCCAGCAGCTGGGAGGGGCTAAGGACTGAAGCTTTCTTT.

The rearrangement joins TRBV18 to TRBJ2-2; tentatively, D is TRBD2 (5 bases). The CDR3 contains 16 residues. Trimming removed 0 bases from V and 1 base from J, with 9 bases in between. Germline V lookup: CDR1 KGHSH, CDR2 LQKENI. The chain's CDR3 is CASSPPASRNTGELFF. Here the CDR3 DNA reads TGTGCCAGCTCACCACCGGCTAGCAGGAACACCGGGGAGCTGTTTTTT.

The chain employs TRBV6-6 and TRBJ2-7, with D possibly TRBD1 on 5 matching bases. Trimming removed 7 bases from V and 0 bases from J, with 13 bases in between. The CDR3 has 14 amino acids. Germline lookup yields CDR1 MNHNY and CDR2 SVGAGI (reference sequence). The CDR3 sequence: CASNPLDTSYEQYF. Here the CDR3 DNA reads TGTGCCAGCAATCCCCTGGACACCTCCTACGAGCAGTACTTC.